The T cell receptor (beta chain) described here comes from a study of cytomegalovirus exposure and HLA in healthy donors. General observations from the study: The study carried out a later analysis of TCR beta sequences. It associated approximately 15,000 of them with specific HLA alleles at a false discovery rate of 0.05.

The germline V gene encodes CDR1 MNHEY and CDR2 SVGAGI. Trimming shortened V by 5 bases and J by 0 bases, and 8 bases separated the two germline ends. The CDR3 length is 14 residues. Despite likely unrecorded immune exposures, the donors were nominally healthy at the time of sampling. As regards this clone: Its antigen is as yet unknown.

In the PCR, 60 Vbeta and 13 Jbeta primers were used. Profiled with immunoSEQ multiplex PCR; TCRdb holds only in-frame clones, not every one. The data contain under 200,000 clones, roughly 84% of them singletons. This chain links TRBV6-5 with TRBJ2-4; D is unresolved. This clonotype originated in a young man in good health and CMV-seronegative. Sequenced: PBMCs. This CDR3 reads CASSRGLAKNIQYF. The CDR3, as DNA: TGTGCCAGCAGTCGCGGCTTAGCCAAAAACATTCAGTACTTC.